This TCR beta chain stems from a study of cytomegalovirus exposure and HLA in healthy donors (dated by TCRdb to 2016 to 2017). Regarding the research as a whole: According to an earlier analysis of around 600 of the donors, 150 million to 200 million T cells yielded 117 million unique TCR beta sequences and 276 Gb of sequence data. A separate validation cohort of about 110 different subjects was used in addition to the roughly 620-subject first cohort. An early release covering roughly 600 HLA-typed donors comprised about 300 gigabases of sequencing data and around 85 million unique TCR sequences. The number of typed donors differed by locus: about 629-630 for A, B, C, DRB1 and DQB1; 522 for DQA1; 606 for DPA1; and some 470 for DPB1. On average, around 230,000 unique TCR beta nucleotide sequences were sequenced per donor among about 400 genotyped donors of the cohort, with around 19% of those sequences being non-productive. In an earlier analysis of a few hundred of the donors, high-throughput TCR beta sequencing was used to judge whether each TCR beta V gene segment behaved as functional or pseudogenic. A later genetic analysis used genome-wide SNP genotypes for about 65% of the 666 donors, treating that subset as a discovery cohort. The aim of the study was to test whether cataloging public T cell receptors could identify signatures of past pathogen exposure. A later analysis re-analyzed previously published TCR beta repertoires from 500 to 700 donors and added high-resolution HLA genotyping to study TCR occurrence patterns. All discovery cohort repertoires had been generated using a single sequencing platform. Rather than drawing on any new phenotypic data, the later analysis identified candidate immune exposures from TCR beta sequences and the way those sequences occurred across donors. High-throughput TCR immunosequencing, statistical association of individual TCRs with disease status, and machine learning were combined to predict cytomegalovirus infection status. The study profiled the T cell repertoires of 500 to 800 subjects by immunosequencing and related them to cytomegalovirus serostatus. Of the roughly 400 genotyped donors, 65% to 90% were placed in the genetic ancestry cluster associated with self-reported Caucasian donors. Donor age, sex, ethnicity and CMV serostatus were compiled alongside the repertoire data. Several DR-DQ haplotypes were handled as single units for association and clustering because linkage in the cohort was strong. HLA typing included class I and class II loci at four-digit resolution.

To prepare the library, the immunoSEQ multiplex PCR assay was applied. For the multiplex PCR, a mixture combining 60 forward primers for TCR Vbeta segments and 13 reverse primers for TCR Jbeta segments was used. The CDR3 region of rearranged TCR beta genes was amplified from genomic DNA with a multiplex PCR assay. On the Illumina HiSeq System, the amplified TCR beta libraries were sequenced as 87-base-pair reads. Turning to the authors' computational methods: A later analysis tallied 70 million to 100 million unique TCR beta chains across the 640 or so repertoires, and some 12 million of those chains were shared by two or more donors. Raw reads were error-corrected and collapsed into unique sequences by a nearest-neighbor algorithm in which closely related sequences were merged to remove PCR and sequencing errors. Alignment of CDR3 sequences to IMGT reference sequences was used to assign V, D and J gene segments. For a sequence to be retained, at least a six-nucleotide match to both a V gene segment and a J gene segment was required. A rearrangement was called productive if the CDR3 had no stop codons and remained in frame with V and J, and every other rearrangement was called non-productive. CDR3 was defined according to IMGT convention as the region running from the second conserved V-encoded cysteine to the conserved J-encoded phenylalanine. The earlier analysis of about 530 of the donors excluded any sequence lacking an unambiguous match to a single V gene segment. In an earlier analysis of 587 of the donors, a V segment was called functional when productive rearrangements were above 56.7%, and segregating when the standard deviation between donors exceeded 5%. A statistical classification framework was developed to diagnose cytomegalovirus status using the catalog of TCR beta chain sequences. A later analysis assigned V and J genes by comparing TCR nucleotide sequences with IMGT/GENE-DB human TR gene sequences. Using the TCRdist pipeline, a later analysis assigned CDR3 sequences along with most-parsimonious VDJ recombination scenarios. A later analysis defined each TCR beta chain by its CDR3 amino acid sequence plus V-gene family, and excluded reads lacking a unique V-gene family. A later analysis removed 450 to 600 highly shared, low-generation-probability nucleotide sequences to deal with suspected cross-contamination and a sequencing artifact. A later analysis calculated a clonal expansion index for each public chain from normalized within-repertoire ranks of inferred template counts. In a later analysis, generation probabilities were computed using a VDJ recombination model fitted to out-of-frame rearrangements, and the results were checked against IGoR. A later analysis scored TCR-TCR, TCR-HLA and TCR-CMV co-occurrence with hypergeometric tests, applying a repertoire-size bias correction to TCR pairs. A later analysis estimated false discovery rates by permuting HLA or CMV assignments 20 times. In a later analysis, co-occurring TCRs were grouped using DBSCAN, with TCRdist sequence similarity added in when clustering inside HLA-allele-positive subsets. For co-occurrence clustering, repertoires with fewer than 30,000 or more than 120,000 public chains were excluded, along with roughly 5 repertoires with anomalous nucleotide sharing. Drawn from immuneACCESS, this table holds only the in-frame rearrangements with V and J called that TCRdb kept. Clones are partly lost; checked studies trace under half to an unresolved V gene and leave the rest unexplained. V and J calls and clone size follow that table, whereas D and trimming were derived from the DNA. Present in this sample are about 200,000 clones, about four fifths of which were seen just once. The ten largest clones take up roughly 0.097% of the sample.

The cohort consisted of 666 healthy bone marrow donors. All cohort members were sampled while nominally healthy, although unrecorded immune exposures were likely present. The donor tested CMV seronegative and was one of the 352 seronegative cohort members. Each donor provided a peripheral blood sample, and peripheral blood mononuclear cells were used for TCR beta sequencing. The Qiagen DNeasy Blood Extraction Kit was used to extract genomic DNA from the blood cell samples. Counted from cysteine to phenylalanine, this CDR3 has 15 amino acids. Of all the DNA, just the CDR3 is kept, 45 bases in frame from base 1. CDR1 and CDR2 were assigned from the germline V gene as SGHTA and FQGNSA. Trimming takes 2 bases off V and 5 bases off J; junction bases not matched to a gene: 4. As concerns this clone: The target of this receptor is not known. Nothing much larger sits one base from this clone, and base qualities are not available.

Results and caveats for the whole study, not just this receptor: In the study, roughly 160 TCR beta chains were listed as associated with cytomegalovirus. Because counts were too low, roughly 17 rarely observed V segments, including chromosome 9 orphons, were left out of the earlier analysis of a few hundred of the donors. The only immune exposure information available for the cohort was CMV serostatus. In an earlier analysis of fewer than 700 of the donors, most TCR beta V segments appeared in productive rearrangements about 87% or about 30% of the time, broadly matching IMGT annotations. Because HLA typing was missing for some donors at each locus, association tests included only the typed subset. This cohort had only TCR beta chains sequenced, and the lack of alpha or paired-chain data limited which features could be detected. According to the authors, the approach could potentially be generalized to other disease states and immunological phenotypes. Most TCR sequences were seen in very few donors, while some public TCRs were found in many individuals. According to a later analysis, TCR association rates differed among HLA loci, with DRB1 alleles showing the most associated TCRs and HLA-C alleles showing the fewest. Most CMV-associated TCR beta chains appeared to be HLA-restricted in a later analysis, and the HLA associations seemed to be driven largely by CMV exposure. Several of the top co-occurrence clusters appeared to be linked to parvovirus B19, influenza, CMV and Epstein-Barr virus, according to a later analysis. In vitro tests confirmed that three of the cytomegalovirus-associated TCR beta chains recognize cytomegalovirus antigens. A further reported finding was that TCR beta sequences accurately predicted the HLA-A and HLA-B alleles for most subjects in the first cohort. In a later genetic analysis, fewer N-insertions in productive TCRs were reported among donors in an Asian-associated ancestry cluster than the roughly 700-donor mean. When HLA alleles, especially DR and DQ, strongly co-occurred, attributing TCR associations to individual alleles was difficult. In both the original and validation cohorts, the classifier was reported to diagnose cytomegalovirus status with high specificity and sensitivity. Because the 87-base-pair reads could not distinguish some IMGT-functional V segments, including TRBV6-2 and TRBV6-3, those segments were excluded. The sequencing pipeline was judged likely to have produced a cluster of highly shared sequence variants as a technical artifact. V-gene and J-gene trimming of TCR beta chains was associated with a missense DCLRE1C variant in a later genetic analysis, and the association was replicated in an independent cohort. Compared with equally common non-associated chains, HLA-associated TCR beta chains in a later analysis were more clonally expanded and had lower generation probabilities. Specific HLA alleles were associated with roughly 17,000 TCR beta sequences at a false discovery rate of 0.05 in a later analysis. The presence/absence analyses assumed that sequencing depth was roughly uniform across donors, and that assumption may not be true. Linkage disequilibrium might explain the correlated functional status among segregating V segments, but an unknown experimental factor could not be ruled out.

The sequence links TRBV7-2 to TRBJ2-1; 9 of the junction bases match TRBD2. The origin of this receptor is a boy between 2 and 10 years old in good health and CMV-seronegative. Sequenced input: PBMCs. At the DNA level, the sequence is TGTGCCAGCAGCTTAAGTCTAGCGGGGAACAATGAGCAGTTCTTC. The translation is CASSLSLAGNNEQFF.